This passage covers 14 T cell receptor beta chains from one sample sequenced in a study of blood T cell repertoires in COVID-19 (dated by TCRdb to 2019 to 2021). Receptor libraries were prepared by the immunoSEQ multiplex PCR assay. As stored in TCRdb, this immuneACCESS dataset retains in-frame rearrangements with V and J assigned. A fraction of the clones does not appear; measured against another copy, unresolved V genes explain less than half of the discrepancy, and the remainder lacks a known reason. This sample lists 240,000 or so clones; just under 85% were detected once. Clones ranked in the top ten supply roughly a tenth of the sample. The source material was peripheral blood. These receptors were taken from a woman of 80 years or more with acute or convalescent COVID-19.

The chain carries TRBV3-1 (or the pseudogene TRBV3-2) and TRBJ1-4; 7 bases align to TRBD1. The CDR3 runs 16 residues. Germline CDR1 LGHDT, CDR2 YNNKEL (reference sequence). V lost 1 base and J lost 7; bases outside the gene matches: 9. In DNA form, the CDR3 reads TGTGCCAGCAGCCAAGGTATTGGACAGGCGGCTGAAAAACTGTTTTTT. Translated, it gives CASSQGIGQAAEKLFF.

The CDR3: CASSPTGTGELFF. The CDR3 nucleotides are TGTGCCAGCAGTCCCACGGGGACCGGGGAGCTGTTTTTT. The rearrangement joins TRBV27 to TRBJ2-2; D is perhaps TRBD2 (5 bases). With 5 bases removed from V and 5 bases from J, the gap between germline ends came to 9 bases. Per the germline V gene, CDR1 is MNHEY and CDR2 is SMNVEV (reference sequence). This CDR3 spans 13 amino acids.

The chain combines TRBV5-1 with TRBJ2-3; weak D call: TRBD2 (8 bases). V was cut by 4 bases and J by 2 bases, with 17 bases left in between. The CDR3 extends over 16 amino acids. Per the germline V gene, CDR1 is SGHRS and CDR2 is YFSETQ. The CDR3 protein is CASSPGGGGFTDTQYF. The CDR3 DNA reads TGCGCCAGCAGCCCGGGAGGGGGCGGGTTCACAGATACGCAGTATTTT.

CDR3 in DNA: TGTGCCAGCAGCTACGGACTAGCGGGAGTCCAAGAGACCCAGTACTTC. Its translation: CASSYGLAGVQETQYF. This chain links TRBV11-2 with TRBJ2-5, with TRBD2 matching 13 bases. The germline V gene has CDR1 SGHAT and CDR2 FQNNGV. V lost 4 bases and J lost 1; bases outside the gene matches: 3. This CDR3 region has 16 residues.

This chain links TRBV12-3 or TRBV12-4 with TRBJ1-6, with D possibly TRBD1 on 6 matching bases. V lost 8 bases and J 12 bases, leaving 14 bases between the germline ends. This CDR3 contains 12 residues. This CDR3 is CASLQGIGPLHF. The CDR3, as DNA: TGTGCCAGCCTACAGGGTATTGGACCCCTCCACTTT.

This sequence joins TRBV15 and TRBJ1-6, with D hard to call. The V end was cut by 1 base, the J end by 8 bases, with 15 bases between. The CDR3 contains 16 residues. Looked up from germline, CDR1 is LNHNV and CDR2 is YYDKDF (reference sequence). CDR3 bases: TGTGCCACCAGCAGAGGAGAGGGAGGGTTGCATTCACCCCTCCACTTT. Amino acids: CATSRGEGGLHSPLHF.

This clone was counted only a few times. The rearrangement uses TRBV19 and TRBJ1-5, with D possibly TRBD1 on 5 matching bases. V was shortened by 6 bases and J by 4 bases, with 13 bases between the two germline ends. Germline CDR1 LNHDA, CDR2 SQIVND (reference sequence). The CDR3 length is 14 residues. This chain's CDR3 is CASRPLGGNQPQHF. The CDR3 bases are TGTGCCAGTAGGCCCCTTGGGGGGAATCAGCCCCAGCATTTT.

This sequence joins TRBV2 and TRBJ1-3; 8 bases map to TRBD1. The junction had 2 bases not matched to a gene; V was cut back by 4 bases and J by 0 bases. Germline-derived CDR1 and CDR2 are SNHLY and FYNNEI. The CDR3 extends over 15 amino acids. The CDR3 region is CASSGTGSSGNTIYF. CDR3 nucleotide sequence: TGTGCCAGCAGTGGGACAGGGAGCTCTGGAAACACCATATATTTT.

CDR3 DNA: TGTGCCAGCAGCTTATCAGGCGCAGATACGCAGTATTTT. Its protein is CASSLSGADTQYF. The V call is TRBV7-3, the J call TRBJ2-3; D remains ambiguous. The CDR3 length is 13 residues. Germline V gene sequence: CDR1 SGHTA, CDR2 FQGTGA. The ends were cut back, 2 bases at V and 4 bases at J, with 7 bases in the middle.

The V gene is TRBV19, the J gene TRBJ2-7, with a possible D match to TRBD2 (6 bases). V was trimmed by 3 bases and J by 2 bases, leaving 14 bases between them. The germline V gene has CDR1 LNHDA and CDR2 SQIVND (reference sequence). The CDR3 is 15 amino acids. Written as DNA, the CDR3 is TGTGCCAGTAGTATGGACTCGGCGGGGACCTACGAGCAGTACTTC. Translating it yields CASSMDSAGTYEQYF.

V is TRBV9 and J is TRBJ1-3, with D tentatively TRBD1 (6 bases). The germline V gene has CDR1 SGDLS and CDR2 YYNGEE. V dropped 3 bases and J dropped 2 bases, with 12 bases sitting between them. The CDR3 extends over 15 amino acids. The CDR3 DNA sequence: TGTGCCAGCAGCGCCCCCCAGGGGACTGGAAACACCATATATTTT. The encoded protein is CASSAPQGTGNTIYF.

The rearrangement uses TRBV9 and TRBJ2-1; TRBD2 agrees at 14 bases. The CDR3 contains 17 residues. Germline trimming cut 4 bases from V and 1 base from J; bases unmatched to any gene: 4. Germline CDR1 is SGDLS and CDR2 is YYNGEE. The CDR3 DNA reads TGTGCCAGCAGCCCGACTAGCGGGGGGGGGTCCTACAATGAGCAGTTCTTC. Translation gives CASSPTSGGGSYNEQFF.

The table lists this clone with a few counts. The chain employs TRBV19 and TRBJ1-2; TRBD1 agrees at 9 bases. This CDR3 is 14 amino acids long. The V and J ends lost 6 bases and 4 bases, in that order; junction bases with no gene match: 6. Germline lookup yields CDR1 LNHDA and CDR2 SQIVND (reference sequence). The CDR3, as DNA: TGTGCCAGTAGCGGGACAGGGACGGGCTATGGCTACACCTTC. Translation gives CASSGTGTGYGYTF.

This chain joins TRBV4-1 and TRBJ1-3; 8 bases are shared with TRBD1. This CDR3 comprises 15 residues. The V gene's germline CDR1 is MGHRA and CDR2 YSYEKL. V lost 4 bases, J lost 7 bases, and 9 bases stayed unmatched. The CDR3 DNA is TGCGCCAGCAGCCCGATGACAGGGGTGGGGAACACCATATATTTT. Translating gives CASSPMTGVGNTIYF.